This T cell receptor beta chain was recovered during a study of blood T cell repertoires in COVID-19. On the study more broadly: The origin of the acute and convalescent COVID-19 samples was the United States, Italy and Spain. Sources were T cells, B-cell-depleted T cells, or PBMCs; the material itself was cDNA or gDNA.

This CDR3 has 12 amino acids. The V gene's germline CDR1 is MDHEN and CDR2 SYDVKM. Using immunoSEQ multiplex PCR, the repertoire was profiled, and TCRdb retains in-frame clones only, with some absent. This sample has fewer than 250,000 clones, with 83% found just once. For this clone: An end of the junction differs from the germline gene, which may be a read error.

A PCR-confirmed or clinician-diagnosed COVID-19 case had contacted exposed participants within 2 weeks of entry. The rearrangement uses TRBV28 and TRBJ2-5, with 8 bases aligning to TRBD1. The sequenced material came from PBMCs or T cells enriched from blood (not recorded which). The clonotype originates from a woman in her fifties or sixties who had been exposed to COVID-19. The CDR3 sequence is CASGDRQEAQYF. CDR3 sequence (DNA): TGTGCCAGCGGGGACAGGCAAGAGGCCCAGTACTTC.